This TCR beta chain is drawn from a study of radiation and T cells in renal cell carcinoma (TCRdb year 2020). For the study in its entirety: The samples were drawn from a clinical trial, where primary renal cell carcinomas were treated with 15 Gy of stereotactic body radiation therapy and then removed by nephrectomy 4 weeks afterward. A total of around 50 samples underwent TCR beta sequencing, made up of some 26 tumors and some 27 peripheral blood samples. Across all 53 samples, 3.5 million to 4.5 million unique CDR3 nucleotide sequences encoding some 3,000,000 unique CDR3 amino acid sequences were identified.

Following the manufacturer's recommendations, the immunoSEQ kit was used to generate TCR beta libraries from genomic DNA. To prepare the libraries, a first multiplex PCR with proprietary primers was run, followed by a second PCR that added unique barcodes, and a bead cleanup was done after each round. Each sample batch included a kit-provided positive control reaction and a negative control reaction. The final libraries were assessed on an Agilent 4200 TapeStation D1000 ScreenTape, pooled by volume, and quantified by qPCR. Sequencing ran on an Illumina NextSeq500 with a MidOutput 150-cycle cartridge, using 156 Read1 and 15 Index1 cycles with kit custom primers. The pooled library was loaded at 0.75 to 1 pM, and around 20% PhiX control was spiked in. Turning to the authors' computational methods: Vendor-processed data were analyzed in R, and a clonotype was defined as all T cells sharing the same CDR3 nucleotide sequence. In the clone abundance analyses, frequencies were normalized to the 10,000 most abundant clones in each sample. Public T cell clones, averaging fewer than five per sample, were removed before analysis. A difference in abundance of at least 32-fold between compartments was used to define tumor-enriched and baseline blood-enriched clonotypes. A beta-binomial differential abundance model was used to identify clonotypes that expanded or contracted between blood time points. The Baroni-Urbani and Buser coefficient was used to measure tumor-blood repertoire similarity, and groups were compared with two-tailed Wilcoxon tests in R. TCRdb mirrors the immuneACCESS table, restricted to in-frame sequences. Some clones are absent from its copies; in checked studies, under half trace to an unresolved V gene, and the reason for the others is unknown. That table gives V, J and clone size, and the DNA gave D and trimming. For this sample the table gives some 26,000 clones, of which approximately 81% were detected only once. The leading ten clones occupy 30% to 40% of the sample.

General conclusions and limits of the study: In blood, the top tumor clonotypes increased between baseline and 2 weeks post-radiation and then shrank by 4 weeks, which suggests that tumor-resident clones expanded only transiently. Because no pretreatment tumor biopsies were available, whether clonotypes were present in the tumor at baseline could not be determined. The single-armed trial design could not address effects of radiation dose or scheduling on the TCR repertoire. Changes in the blood repertoire were not tracked past 4 weeks after treatment.

Ends trimmed: V by 3 bases, J by 12 bases; bases unmatched to a gene: 12. Inclusive of the bounding cysteine and phenylalanine, the CDR3 is 14 residues long. The kept DNA is CDR3 alone, 42 bases in frame from the first base. CDR1 and CDR2 (MNHEY, SMNVEV) derive from the germline V gene (reference sequence). As for this clone: The specificity of this receptor is unknown. No quality values exist for individual bases; no much larger clone is one base distant.

The time point label on this specimen signifies: blood 2 weeks post-SBRT. The treatment or condition label for this specimen denotes: 15 Gy SBRT to primary tumor, nephrectomy 4 weeks later. Serial peripheral blood from radiation-treated patients was sampled at baseline, 2 weeks and 4 weeks after SBRT to track tumor-enriched clonotypes. Every patient had renal cell carcinoma of clear cell pathology. The QIAamp DNA Blood Mini Kit (Qiagen) was used to prepare genomic DNA for TCR sequencing. Samples were included in the analyses only if all quality control checks were passed. The sequence came from a man aged 55 to 69 with renal cell carcinoma. Recombination joined TRBV27 with TRBJ2-7, with 9 central nucleotides matching TRBD2. The starting material was blood, obtained from a patient whose treatment included radiotherapy and nephrectomy. The sequenced DNA is TGTGCCAGCAGTTTGGTAGGGACCAGCGGGGGGCGGTACTTC. Translated, this is CASSLVGTSGGRYF.